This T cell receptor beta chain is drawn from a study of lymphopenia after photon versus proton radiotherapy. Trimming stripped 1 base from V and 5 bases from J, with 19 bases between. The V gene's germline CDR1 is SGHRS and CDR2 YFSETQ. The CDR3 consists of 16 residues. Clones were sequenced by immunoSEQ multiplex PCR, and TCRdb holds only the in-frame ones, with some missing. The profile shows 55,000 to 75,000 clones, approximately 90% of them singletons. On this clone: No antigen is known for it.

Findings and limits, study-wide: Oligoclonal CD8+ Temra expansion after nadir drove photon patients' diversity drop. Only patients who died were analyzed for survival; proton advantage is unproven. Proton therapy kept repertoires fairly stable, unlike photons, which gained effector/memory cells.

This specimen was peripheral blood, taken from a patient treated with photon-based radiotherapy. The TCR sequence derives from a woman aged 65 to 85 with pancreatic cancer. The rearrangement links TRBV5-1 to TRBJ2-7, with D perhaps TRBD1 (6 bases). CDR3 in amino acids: CASSLSGTRGVDEQYF. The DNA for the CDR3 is TGCGCCAGCAGCTTGTCCGGGACAAGGGGCGTGGACGAGCAGTACTTC. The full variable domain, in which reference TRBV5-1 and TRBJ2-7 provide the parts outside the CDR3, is KAGVTQTPRYLIKTRGQQVTLSCSPISGHRSVSWYQQTPGQGLQFLFEYFSETQRNKGNFPGRFSGRQFSNSRSEMNVSTLELGDSALYLCASSLSGTRGVDEQYFGPGTRLTVT.